Detailed here is one TCR beta chain. No cognate antigen has been identified for it. Base qualities are missing; no much larger clone stands one base away. The CDR3 has 14 amino acids, counting the end cysteine and phenylalanine. Only the CDR3 portion is preserved as DNA: 42 bases, with reading frame beginning at the first base. Relative to germline, V is 6 bases shorter and J is 4 bases shorter, with 15 bases between their ends. The CDR1 and CDR2 encoded by the germline V gene are WSHSY and SAAADI. The data stem from a study of CD8 T cells in ankylosing spondylitis (dated by TCRdb to about 2017). For the study in its entirety: T cell receptor beta repertoires were profiled in healthy donors and ankylosing spondylitis patients so that disease-linked TCR variants could be found. Samples of peripheral blood were taken, and for ankylosing spondylitis patients, synovial fluid was collected as well. The full study cohort was made up of under 30 ankylosing spondylitis patients and about a hundred healthy donors.

Study-wide conclusions, independent of this receptor: Some motif variants had previously been reported in the synovial fluid and blood of reactive arthritis patients, which suggests shared mechanisms of disease initiation. A CD8+ phenotype was shown by the disease-linked clones, which were found at relatively low frequencies in peripheral blood. A TCR beta motif of about eight highly homologous amino acid variants appeared characteristic of blood from ankylosing spondylitis patients. The disease-linked clones were reported to be significantly enriched in matched synovial fluid samples from ankylosing spondylitis patients.

The sequencer was an Illumina HiSeq 2500. Quantitative 5'-RACE with molecular barcodes was the method used to prepare the TCR beta libraries. The study's processing was this. A new computational method, built on a probabilistic model of VDJ rearrangement, was used to identify disease-linked TCR variants. TCRdb trimmed public reads at Q25 via fastp, called clones via MiXCR and kept in-frame beta chains. One record per CDR3 amino acid sequence lists the most common genes and DNA. None of the V and J calls come from the authors' own analysis; TCRdb made them. The sample table contains under 250,000 distinct CDR3 sequences; only one count was recorded for roughly a third of them. Of the sample, around 4.4% is held by the ten largest clones.

Sequencing input: blood, either unsorted or a sorted T cell fraction (not recorded which). The origin of this receptor is a male donor with ankylosing spondylitis or in good health (not recorded which). Recombination linked TRBV10-2 to TRBJ1-1, with no D gene named confidently. The CDR3 reads as follows: CASRIHQRGTEAFF. The nucleotides are TGCGCCAGCAGGATTCACCAACGGGGCACTGAAGCTTTCTTT.